The entry that follows covers one TCR beta chain sequence. Its antigen is unidentified. CDR1 is DFQATT and CDR2 is SNEGSKA in the germline V gene (reference sequence). The length of the CDR3 is 15 residues. V lost 0 bases to trimming and J lost 5 bases, with 13 bases between them. The sample originates from a study of post-analysis software for immune sequencing data. In the study overall: Both relapsing-remitting and secondary progressive multiple sclerosis featured among the disease courses, as did progressive-relapsing multiple sclerosis.

TCR beta libraries were prepared from cDNA with unique molecular identifiers. T cells numbering about 0.9 to 11 million gave rise to some 500,000 cDNA molecules. MiXCR, applied by TCRdb to the PCR reads, yields one record per CDR3 protein. The data show roughly 600,000 distinct CDR3 sequences, 44% seen once. The study, taken as a whole, reports: TRBV segments more frequent in patients than in controls numbered roughly 5 and included TRBV5-6, TRBV5-1 and TRBV20-1. The F measure placed samples prepared in the same batch into strongly shared clusters. Normalized Chao1 diversity was significantly reduced in patients versus controls.

J is TRBJ2-2 and V is TRBV20-1, with a possible D match to TRBD2 (6 bases). The specimen was blood. The receptor was isolated from a girl aged 10 to 17 with multiple sclerosis. The DNA for the CDR3 is TGCAGTGCTAGAGACGGGAGTTATCGGACCGGGGAGCTGTTTTTT. Translating gives CSARDGSYRTGELFF.